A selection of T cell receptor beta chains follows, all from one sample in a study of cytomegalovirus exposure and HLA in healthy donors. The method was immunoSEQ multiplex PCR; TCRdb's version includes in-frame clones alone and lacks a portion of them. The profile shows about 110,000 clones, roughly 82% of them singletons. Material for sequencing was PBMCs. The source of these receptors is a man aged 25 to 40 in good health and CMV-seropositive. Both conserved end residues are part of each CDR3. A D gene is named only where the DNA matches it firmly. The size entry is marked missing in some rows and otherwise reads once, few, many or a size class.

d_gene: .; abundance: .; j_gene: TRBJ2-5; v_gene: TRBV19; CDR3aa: CASSLAVQETQYF; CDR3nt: TGTGCCAGTAGTTTGGCGGTTCAAGAGACCCAGTACTTC
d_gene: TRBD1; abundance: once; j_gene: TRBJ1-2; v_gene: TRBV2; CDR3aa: CASSEGGTGTIYGYTF; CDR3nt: TGTGCCAGCAGTGAGGGGGGGACAGGGACTATCTATGGCTACACCTTC
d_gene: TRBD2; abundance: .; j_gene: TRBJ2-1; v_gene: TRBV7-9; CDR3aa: CASSLGWGLAGSNEQFF; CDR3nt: TGTGCCAGCAGCTTGGGTTGGGGACTAGCGGGGAGCAATGAGCAGTTCTTC
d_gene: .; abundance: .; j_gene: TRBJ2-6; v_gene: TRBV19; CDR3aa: CASSTLFPSGSGANVLTF; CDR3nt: TGTGCCAGTAGTACGCTCTTTCCATCGGGCTCTGGGGCCAACGTCCTGACTTTC
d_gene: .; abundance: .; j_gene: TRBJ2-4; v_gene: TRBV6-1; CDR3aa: CASRAGQNKNIQYF; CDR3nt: TGTGCCAGCAGAGCAGGACAGAACAAAAACATTCAGTACTTC
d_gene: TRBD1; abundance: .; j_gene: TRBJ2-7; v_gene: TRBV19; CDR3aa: CASSINRGDEQYF; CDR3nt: TGTGCCAGTAGTATCAACAGGGGGGACGAGCAGTACTTC
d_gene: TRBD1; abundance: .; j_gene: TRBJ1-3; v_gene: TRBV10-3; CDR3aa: CAISEGYSRTGGFRNTIYF; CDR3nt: TGTGCCATCAGTGAGGGATATTCTCGGACAGGGGGCTTTCGAAACACCATATATTTT
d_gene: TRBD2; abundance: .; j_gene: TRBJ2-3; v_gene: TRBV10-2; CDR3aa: CASSEPSSGGRADTQYF; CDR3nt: TGCGCCAGCAGTGAGCCTTCCAGCGGGGGGCGGGCAGATACGCAGTATTTT
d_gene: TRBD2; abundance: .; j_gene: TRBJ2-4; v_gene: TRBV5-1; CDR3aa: CASSLMVASSGIAKNSQYF; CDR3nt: TGCGCCAGCAGCTTGATGGTGGCGTCTAGCGGAATAGCCAAAAACAGTCAGTACTTC
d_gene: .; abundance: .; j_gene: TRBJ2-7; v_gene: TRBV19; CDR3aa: CASSIQNRVFEQYF; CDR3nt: TGTGCCAGTAGTATACAGAACAGGGTATTCGAGCAGTACTTC
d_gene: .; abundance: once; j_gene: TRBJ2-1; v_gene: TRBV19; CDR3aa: CASSPGGYNEQFF; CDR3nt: TGTGCCAGTAGTCCTGGGGGGTACAATGAGCAGTTCTTC
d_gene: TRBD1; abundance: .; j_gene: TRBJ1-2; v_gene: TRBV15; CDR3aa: CATSREVRDSGTGYGYTF; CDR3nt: TGTGCCACCAGCAGAGAGGTCCGGGACAGCGGTACGGGCTATGGCTACACCTTC
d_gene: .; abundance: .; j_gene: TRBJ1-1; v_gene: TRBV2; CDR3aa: CASSVGANRLGFF; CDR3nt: TGTGCCAGCAGCGTGGGGGCTAACCGACTTGGTTTCTTT
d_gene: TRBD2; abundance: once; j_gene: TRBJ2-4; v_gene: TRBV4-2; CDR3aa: CASSQGPPTSGVTNIQYF; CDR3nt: TGTGCCAGCAGCCAAGGTCCTCCAACTAGCGGGGTTACTAACATTCAGTACTTC
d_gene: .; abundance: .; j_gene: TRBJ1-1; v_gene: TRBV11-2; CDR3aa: CASSLQGIANTEAFF; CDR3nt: TGTGCCAGCAGCTTACAGGGTATCGCGAACACTGAAGCTTTCTTT
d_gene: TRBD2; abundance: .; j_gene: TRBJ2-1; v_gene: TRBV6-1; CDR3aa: CASRGVTNEQFF; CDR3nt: TGTGCCAGCCGGGGGGTAACTAATGAGCAGTTCTTC
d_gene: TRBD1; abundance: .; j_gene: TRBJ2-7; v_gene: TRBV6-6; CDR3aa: CASSYAGQVSYEQYF; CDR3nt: TGTGCCAGCAGTTACGCGGGACAGGTTTCCTACGAGCAGTACTTC
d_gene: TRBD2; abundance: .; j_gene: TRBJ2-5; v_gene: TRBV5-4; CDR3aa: CASSRGGAQGSETQYF; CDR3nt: TGTGCCAGCAGCCGCGGGGGGGCCCAGGGGTCTGAGACCCAGTACTTC
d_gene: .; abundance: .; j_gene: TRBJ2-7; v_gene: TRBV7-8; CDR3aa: CASSLRGGGLQYF; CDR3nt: TGTGCCAGCAGCCTTAGGGGAGGGGGTCTGCAGTACTTC
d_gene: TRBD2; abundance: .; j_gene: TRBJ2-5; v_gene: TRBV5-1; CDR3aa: CASSWTSAQETQYF; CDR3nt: TGCGCCAGCAGCTGGACTAGCGCGCAAGAGACCCAGTACTTC
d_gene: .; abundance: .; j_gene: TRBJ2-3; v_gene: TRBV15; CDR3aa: CACGLRGDTQYF; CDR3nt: TGTGCTTGTGGGCTTCGGGGAGATACGCAGTATTTT
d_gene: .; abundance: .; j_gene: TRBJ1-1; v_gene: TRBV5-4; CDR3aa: CASSWTVNTEAFF; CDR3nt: TGTGCCAGCAGCTGGACAGTGAACACTGAAGCTTTCTTT
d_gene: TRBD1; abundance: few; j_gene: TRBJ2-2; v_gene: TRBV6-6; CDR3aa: CASSRPGQGGTGELFF; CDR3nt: TGTGCCAGCAGCCGCCCGGGACAGGGGGGAACCGGGGAGCTGTTTTTT
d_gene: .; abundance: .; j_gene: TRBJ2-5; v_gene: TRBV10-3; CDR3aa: CAISDHRETQYF; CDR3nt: TGTGCCATCAGTGATCATCGGGAGACCCAGTACTTC
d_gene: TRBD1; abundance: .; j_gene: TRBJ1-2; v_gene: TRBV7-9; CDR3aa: CASSLAGGDYGYTF; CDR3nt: TGTGCCAGCAGCTTAGCAGGGGGCGACTATGGCTACACCTTC
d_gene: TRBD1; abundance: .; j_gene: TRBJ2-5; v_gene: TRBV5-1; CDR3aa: CASSSPRTGRGGETQYF; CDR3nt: TGCGCCAGCAGCTCGCCCCGGACAGGGCGAGGTGGAGAGACCCAGTACTTC
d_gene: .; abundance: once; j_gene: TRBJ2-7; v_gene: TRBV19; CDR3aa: CASSPRTVYEQYF; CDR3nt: TGTGCCAGTAGTCCCCGGACAGTCTACGAGCAGTACTTC
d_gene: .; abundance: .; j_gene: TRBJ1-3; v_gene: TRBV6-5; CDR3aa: CASRMSPRHTIYF; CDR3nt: TGTGCCAGCAGGATGAGCCCGCGGCACACCATATATTTT
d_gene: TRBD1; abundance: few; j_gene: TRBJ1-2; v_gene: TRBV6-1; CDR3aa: CASSSTGTGDYGYTF; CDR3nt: TGTGCCAGCAGTTCTACCGGGACAGGGGACTATGGCTACACCTTC
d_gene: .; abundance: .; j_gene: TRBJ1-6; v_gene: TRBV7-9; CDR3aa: CSSSLASPGGNSPLHF; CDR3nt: TGTTCCAGCAGCTTAGCCTCACCGGGGGGTAATTCACCCCTCCACTTT
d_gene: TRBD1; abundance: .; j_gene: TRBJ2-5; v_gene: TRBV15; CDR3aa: CATSSGQVEEQYF; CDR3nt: TGTGCCACCAGCAGCGGACAGGTAGAAGAGCAGTACTTC
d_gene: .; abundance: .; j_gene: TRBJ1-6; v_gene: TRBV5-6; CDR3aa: CASSLDWSPLHF; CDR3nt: TGTGCCAGCAGCTTGGACTGGTCACCCCTCCACTTT
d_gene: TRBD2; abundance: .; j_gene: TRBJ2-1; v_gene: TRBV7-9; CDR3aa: CSSSLLAGANNEQFF; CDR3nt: TGTTCCAGCAGCTTACTAGCGGGGGCGAACAATGAGCAGTTCTTC
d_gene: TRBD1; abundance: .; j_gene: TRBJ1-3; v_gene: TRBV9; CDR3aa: CASSARDRPSSGNTIYF; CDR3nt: TGTGCCAGCAGCGCGAGGGACAGGCCTAGCTCTGGAAACACCATATATTTT
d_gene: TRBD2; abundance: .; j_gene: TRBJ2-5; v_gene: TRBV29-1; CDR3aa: CSVESGSGETQYF; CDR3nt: TGCAGCGTTGAATCAGGTAGCGGGGAGACCCAGTACTTC
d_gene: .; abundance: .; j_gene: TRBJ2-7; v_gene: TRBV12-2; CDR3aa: CAPPIGVPQSF; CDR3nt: TGTGCCCCCCCTATCGGGGTGCCCCAATCCTTC
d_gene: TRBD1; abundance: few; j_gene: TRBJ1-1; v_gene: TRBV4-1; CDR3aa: CASSQIPDRIDTEAFF; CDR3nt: TGCGCCAGCAGCCAAATACCGGACAGGATAGACACTGAAGCTTTCTTT
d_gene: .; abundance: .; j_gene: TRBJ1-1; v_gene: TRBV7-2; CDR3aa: CASSFPHQTEAFF; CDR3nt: TGTGCCAGCAGCTTCCCACACCAAACTGAAGCTTTCTTT
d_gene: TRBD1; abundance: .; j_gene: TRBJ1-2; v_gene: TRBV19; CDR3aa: CASSTPIRTGYGYTF; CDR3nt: TGTGCCAGTAGTACCCCTATTAGGACAGGCTATGGCTACACCTTC
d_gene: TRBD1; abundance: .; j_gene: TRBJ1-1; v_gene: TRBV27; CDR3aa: CASSFRDRPTEAFF; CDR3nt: TGTGCCAGCAGTTTCCGGGACAGGCCCACTGAAGCTTTCTTT
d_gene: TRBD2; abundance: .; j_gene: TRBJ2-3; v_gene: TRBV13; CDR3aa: CASSSYGTSGEKLDTQYF; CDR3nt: TGTGCCAGCAGCTCGTACGGGACTAGCGGGGAGAAACTGGATACGCAGTATTTT
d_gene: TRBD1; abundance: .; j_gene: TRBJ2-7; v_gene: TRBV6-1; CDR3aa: CASRGGQGISYEQYF; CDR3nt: TGTGCCAGCAGGGGGGGACAGGGGATCTCCTACGAGCAGTACTTC
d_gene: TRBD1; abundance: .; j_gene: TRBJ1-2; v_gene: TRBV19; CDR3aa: CASRVRDRGRGDYGYTF; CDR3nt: TGTGCCAGTAGGGTCCGGGACAGGGGGCGCGGTGACTATGGCTACACCTTC
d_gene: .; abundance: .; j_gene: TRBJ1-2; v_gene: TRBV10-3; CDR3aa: CAISGRDVGVYGYTF; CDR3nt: TGTGCCATCAGTGGTCGCGATGTCGGGGTCTATGGCTACACCTTC
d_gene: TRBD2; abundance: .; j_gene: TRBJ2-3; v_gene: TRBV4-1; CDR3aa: CASSSSGGFTDTQYF; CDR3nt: TGCGCCAGCAGCTCTAGCGGGGGGTTCACAGATACGCAGTATTTT
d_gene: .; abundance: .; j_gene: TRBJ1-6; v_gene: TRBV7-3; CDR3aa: CASSSGISNSPLHF; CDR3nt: TGTGCCAGCAGCTCCGGGATTTCAAATTCACCCCTCCACTTT
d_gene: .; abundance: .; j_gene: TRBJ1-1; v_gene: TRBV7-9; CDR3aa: CSSSTFQGEAFF; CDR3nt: TGTTCCAGCAGCACATTCCAGGGTGAAGCTTTCTTT
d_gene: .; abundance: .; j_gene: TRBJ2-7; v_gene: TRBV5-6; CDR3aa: CASSLYGRNSVHEQYF; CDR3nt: TGTGCCAGCAGCTTGTATGGGAGGAATTCTGTGCACGAGCAGTACTTC
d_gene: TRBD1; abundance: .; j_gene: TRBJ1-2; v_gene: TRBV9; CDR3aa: CASTPFGGTANYGYTF; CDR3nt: TGTGCCAGCACCCCCTTCGGAGGGACAGCTAACTATGGCTACACCTTC
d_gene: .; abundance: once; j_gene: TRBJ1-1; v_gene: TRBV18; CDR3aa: CASSPGPGSTEAFF; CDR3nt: TGTGCCAGCTCACCGGGACCCGGGAGCACTGAAGCTTTCTTT
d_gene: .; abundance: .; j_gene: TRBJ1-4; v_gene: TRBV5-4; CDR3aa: CASSLGAGAREEKLFF; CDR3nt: TGTGCCAGCAGCTTGGGGGCTGGGGCCCGAGAGGAAAAACTGTTTTTT
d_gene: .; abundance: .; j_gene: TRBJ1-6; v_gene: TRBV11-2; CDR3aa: CASSFSSSYNSPLHF; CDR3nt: TGTGCCAGCAGCTTCTCGAGCTCCTATAATTCACCCCTCCACTTT
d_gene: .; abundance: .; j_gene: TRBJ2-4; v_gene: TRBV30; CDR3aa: CAWSPSLRTQYF; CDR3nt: TGTGCCTGGAGCCCCTCTCTACGTACTCAGTACTTC
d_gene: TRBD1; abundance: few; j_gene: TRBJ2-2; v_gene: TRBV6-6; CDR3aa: CASTKGALGGELFF; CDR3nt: TGTGCCAGCACTAAGGGGGCCTTGGGCGGGGAGCTGTTTTTT
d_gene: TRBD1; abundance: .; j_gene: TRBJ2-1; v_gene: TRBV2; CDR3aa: CASRPSEGAWNEQFF; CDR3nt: TGTGCCAGCAGGCCTAGTGAGGGGGCGTGGAATGAGCAGTTCTTC